A single sample is the source of the 30 T cell receptor beta chains below, sequenced in a study of shared clonotypes between healthy human individuals. TCRdb's table, derived via immunoSEQ multiplex PCR, lists solely in-frame clones and lacks some. The sample has around 500,000 clones, roughly 80% seen once. Sequencing used PBMCs. The receptor source for this set is a middle-aged woman in good health. Some clones in this sample may be carry-over from other donors' samples.

This clone was seen a handful of times. The rearrangement uses TRBV6-4 and TRBJ2-5; no clear D gene. CDR3 length: 13 residues. Germline V gene sequence: CDR1 MRHNA, CDR2 SNTAGT. Trimming shortened V by 5 bases and J by 7 bases, and 14 bases separated the two germline ends. CDR3 bases: TGTGCCAGCAGTCAAGTTAAGAGAAGGACCCAGTACTTC. It codes for CASSQVKRRTQYF.

This chain joins TRBV7-2 and TRBJ1-5; the D gene is possibly TRBD1 (6 bases). Germline CDR1 is SGHTA and CDR2 is FQGNSA. Trimming stripped 1 base from V and 6 bases from J, with 10 bases between. This CDR3 has 14 amino acids. CDR3 in amino acids: CASSLGVRGQPQHF. The CDR3 DNA reads as TGTGCCAGCAGCTTAGGTGTCAGGGGTCAGCCCCAGCATTTT.

The rearrangement uses TRBV7-2 and TRBJ2-7; a possible D gene is TRBD2 (6 bases). The V and J ends lost 1 base and 3 bases respectively, with 7 bases between them. In germline, CDR1 is SGHTA, CDR2 FQGNSA. The CDR3 contains 13 residues. For the CDR3, the DNA is TGTGCCAGCAGCTTAGGGCGGGACTACGAGCAGTACTTC. Its translation: CASSLGRDYEQYF.

This clone was detected once. The gene calls are TRBV15 and TRBJ2-7, with TRBD2 identical over 14 bases. After removal of 2 bases from V and 3 bases from J, the junction contained 6 bases not matched to a gene. CDR1 is LNHNV and CDR2 is YYDKDF in the germline V gene (reference sequence). The CDR3 sequence is 17 residues long. CDR3 sequence (DNA): TGTGCCACCAGCAGACGAGGACTAGCGGGAGGCCGCTACGAGCAGTACTTC. This gives the protein CATSRRGLAGGRYEQYF.

Of note for this clone: The junction differs from germline at one of its ends, possibly a read error. The chain is built from TRBV2 and TRBJ1-3; D is undetermined. Germline V gene lookup returns CDR1 SNHLY and CDR2 FYNNEI. The length of the CDR3 is 13 residues. The CDR3 reads CASRVRSGDTIYF. CDR3 bases: TGTGCCAGCAGGGTCAGGAGTGGAGACACCATATATTTT. Complete variable domain (other parts from reference TRBV2 and TRBJ1-3): EPEVTQTPSHQVTQMGQEVILRCVPISNHLYFYWYRQILGQKVEFLVSFYNNEISEKSEIFDDQFSVERPDGSNFTLKIRSTKLEDSAMYFCASRVRSGDTIYFGEGSWLTVV.

Turning to this clone: Given a far larger clone just one base away, this is likely a sequencing read error. This chain joins TRBV29-1 and TRBJ2-7; tentatively, D is TRBD1 (5 bases). The CDR3 extends over 11 amino acids. The germline CDR1 and CDR2 sequences are SQVTM and ANQGSEA. V lost 3 bases, J lost 12 bases, and 15 bases lay in between. CDR3 nucleotides: TGCAGCGTTGATATCGACAGTCGGTCGTACTTC. It yields the protein CSVDIDSRSYF.

The CDR3 here is CASSSTGVPEAFF. The DNA of the CDR3 is TGTGCCAGCAGCTCTACAGGGGTTCCTGAAGCTTTCTTT. The rearrangement links TRBV13 to TRBJ1-1; 7 bases map to TRBD1. Germline values: CDR1 PRHDT, CDR2 FYEKMQ (reference sequence). This CDR3 is built from 13 residues. Trimming removed 4 bases from V and 6 bases from J; junction bases left unmatched: 5.

The chain links TRBV2 to TRBJ2-5, with 15 bases fitting TRBD2. V shed 5 bases and J 4 bases; nucleotides not matched to a gene: 8. The CDR3 length is 17 residues. CDR1 is SNHLY, CDR2 FYNNEI, per germline. CDR3 in amino acids: CASSKGLAGGRVETQYF. The DNA for the CDR3 is TGTGCCAGCAGTAAGGGACTAGCGGGAGGTAGGGTAGAGACCCAGTACTTC.

This sequence joins TRBV7-9 and TRBJ1-1; TRBD1 aligns across 9 bases. V dropped 3 bases and J dropped 11; count of bases not matched to a gene: 4. CDR1 is SEHNR, CDR2 FQNEAQ, per germline (reference sequence). The CDR3 loop spans 12 amino acids. The CDR3, as DNA: TGTGCCAGCAGCTTCAGACAGGGGGAGGCTTTCTTT. Its protein is CASSFRQGEAFF.

The chain carries TRBV29-1 and TRBJ1-1; D call uncertain. The CDR3 extends over 13 amino acids. Germline CDR1 SQVTM, CDR2 ANQGSEA. V was pared by 4 bases and J by 1 base, with 10 bases between. The CDR3 DNA reads as TGCAGCGTTGTCCGCAGGCAGAACACTGAAGCTTTCTTT. As protein: CSVVRRQNTEAFF.

This chain connects TRBV7-3 to TRBJ2-3, with 7 bases matching TRBD2. The CDR3 is 16 amino acids. Trimming took 2 bases from V and 2 from J; bases not matched to a gene: 7. The germline V gene encodes CDR1 SGHTA and CDR2 FQGTGA. CDR3 nucleotide sequence: TGTGCCAGCAGCTTATCAGGGACTACCAACACAGATACGCAGTATTTT. Amino acids: CASSLSGTTNTDTQYF.

The J gene is TRBJ2-1, the V gene TRBV5-1, with 11 bases lining up with TRBD2. V dropped 4 bases and J dropped 5; count of bases not matched to a gene: 2. The CDR3 sequence is 14 residues long. The germline V gene encodes CDR1 SGHRS and CDR2 YFSETQ. The CDR3 DNA reads as TGCGCCAGCAGCAAACTAGCGGGAGACAATGAGCAGTTCTTC. This codes for CASSKLAGDNEQFF. Full variable domain (rest looked up from reference TRBV5-1 and TRBJ2-1): KAGVTQTPRYLIKTRGQQVTLSCSPISGHRSVSWYQQTPGQGLQFLFEYFSETQRNKGNFPGRFSGRQFSNSRSEMNVSTLELGDSALYLCASSKLAGDNEQFFGPGTRLTVL.

To note about this clone: One base away lies a much larger clone, so this may be a sequencing read error. Other DNA sequences in this specimen translate into the identical CDR3. The chain links TRBV7-2 to TRBJ2-1; perhaps TRBD2 as D (6 bases). The CDR3 is 15 amino acids. CDR1 is SGHTA and CDR2 is FQGNSA in the germline V gene. The germline V and J ends were trimmed by 7 bases and 7 bases, with 20 bases remaining between them. The CDR3 DNA is TGTGCCAGCAACCGCGGGACTGCCGCGCGTAATGAGCAGTTCTTC. Translation gives CASNRGTAARNEQFF.

This rearrangement joins TRBV27 to TRBJ2-7; D assignment may be TRBD1 or TRBD2 (5 bases each). Per germline, CDR1 MNHEY and CDR2 SMNVEV (reference sequence). V lost 5 bases to trimming and J lost 3 bases, with 17 bases between them. This CDR3 has 15 amino acids. For the CDR3, the DNA is TGTGCCAGCAGTGCCTACTGGGACGGGGACTACGAGCAGTACTTC. Translating it yields CASSAYWDGDYEQYF.

Comments on this clone: Other DNA sequences from this sample encode an identical CDR3 as well. The rearrangement links TRBV27 to TRBJ2-7; tentatively, D is TRBD2 (5 bases). Trimming cost V 0 bases and J 1 base, with 7 bases left between them. The CDR3 loop spans 14 amino acids. Germline V gene data show CDR1 as MNHEY and CDR2 as SMNVEV (reference sequence). This chain's CDR3 is CASSLSSGSYEQYF. The CDR3 nucleotides read TGTGCCAGCAGTTTATCCAGCGGTTCCTACGAGCAGTACTTC.

This clone came up once. The chain recombines TRBV19 with TRBJ2-7; 7 nucleotides agree with TRBD1. The length of the CDR3 is 15 residues. The germline V gene encodes CDR1 LNHDA and CDR2 SQIVND (reference sequence). The junction had 8 bases not matched to a gene; V was cut back by 6 bases and J by 0 bases. DNA of the CDR3: TGTGCCAGTAGCCCCAGGACAGGTTTCTCCTACGAGCAGTACTTC. This sequence encodes CASSPRTGFSYEQYF.

As for this clone: The junction departs from germline at one end; a sequencing error may be responsible. The chain joins TRBV11-2 to TRBJ2-5; D possibly corresponds to TRBD1 (5 bases). Matching the DNA end better, TRBJ2-7 makes the J call doubtful. The CDR3 has 12 residues. Germline CDR1 is SGHAT and CDR2 is FQNNGV. In DNA form, the CDR3 reads TGTGCCAGCAGCGTAGACAGAGACGAGCAGTACTTC. Protein sequence: CASSVDRDEQYF.

The chain joins TRBV7-2 to TRBJ1-1, with D possibly TRBD1 on 5 matching bases. V was shortened by 1 base and J by 8 bases, with 11 bases between the two germline ends. CDR3 length: 13 residues. Germline V gene lookup returns CDR1 SGHTA and CDR2 FQGNSA. The CDR3 region is CASSLGAQGEAFF. The CDR3 region has the DNA TGTGCCAGCAGCTTAGGGGCCCAGGGCGAAGCTTTCTTT.

This clone has more than one count but fewer than ten. A junction boundary mismatches the germline segment, possibly from a read error. The V and J genes are TRBV18 and TRBJ2-7; TRBD1 matches 9 bases. Germline V CDR1 and CDR2: KGHSH, LQKENI. The CDR3 covers 14 residues. CDR3 sequence (DNA): TGTGCCAGCTCCCCCGAGGGACAGGGCGTAGGGCCTGACTTC. It translates to CASSPEGQGVGPDF.

This clone was counted a single time. The chain has TRBV15 and TRBJ2-6, with D tentatively TRBD1 (5 bases). Germline lookup yields CDR1 LNHNV and CDR2 YYDKDF (reference sequence). Trimming shortened V by 4 bases and J by 0 bases, and 7 bases separated the two germline ends. There are 15 residues in the CDR3. The CDR3 sequence is CATSTDSSGANVLTF. For the CDR3, the DNA is TGTGCCACCAGCACCGACAGCTCTGGGGCCAACGTCCTGACTTTC.

The chain employs TRBV2 and TRBJ1-2; D remains unclear. The length of the CDR3 is 15 residues. Trimming removed 0 bases at V and 5 bases at J, with 13 bases between. Germline V gene lookup returns CDR1 SNHLY and CDR2 FYNNEI. CDR3 amino acids: CASSEAGVTVYGYTF. In nucleotides, the CDR3 is TGTGCCAGCAGTGAAGCCGGAGTAACGGTGTATGGCTACACCTTC.

This rearrangement joins TRBV30 to TRBJ1-2, with D possibly TRBD1 on 6 matching bases. V lost 2 bases and J 13 bases, leaving 23 bases between the germline ends. The germline CDR1 and CDR2 sequences are GTSNPN and SVGIG (reference sequence). This CDR3 spans 14 amino acids. The CDR3 DNA reads as TGTGCCTGGAGTCGCTCCGCTGACAGGTACTTCGCCACCTTC. Its protein product is CAWSRSADRYFATF.

V and J are TRBV19 and TRBJ2-7; 7 bases agree with TRBD2. Germline CDR1 is LNHDA and CDR2 is SQIVND (reference sequence). This CDR3 comprises 17 residues. Losses at the gene ends were 6 bases for V and 6 bases for J; bases not matched to a gene: 20. The CDR3 DNA reads as TGTGCCAGTAGCCCACTGGGGGAGGGCCTTACGAGGTCCGAGCAGTACTTC. As protein: CASSPLGEGLTRSEQYF.

This sequence joins TRBV15 and TRBJ2-5; D is unclear. V shed 0 bases and J shed 5 bases, with 16 bases lying between them. CDR1 and CDR2 from the germline V gene are LNHNV and YYDKDF (reference sequence). The CDR3 is made up of 16 amino acids. The CDR3 loop reads CATSREPPTAWETQYF. In DNA, the CDR3 is TGTGCCACCAGCAGAGAGCCTCCCACGGCTTGGGAGACCCAGTACTTC.

As to this clone: A far larger clone lies a single base away; this is likely a read error. The rearrangement links TRBV11-1 to TRBJ2-5; TRBD2 might be the D (5 bases). This CDR3 region has 14 residues. From germline, CDR1 is SGHAT and CDR2 FQDESV (reference sequence). The CDR3 DNA reads as TGTGCCAGCAGCCGTCTAGCTAACCAAGATACCCAGTACTTC. Amino acid sequence: CASSRLANQDTQYF.

There are a few counts of this clone. The genes are TRBV7-2 and TRBJ2-2; D ambiguous. There are 14 residues in the CDR3. Per germline, CDR1 SGHTA and CDR2 FQGNSA. Trimming shortened V by 1 base and J by 1 base, and 4 bases separated the two germline ends. CDR3 sequence reads: CASSLGQNTGELFF. CDR3 bases: TGTGCCAGCAGCTTAGGGCAGAACACCGGGGAGCTGTTTTTT.

This clone was picked up many times. Other DNA sequences within the sample encode an identical CDR3. The chain joins TRBV6-4 to TRBJ2-3; tentatively, D is TRBD2 (6 bases). This CDR3 is built from 14 residues. Germline lookup yields CDR1 MRHNA and CDR2 SNTAGT. Trimming took 5 bases from V and 0 from J, leaving 9 bases between them. CDR3: CASSPGLSTDTQYF. CDR3 nucleotides: TGTGCCAGCAGTCCGGGACTTAGCACAGATACGCAGTATTTT.

Concerning this clone itself: A read error is possible here, since a much larger clone lies one base away. The identical CDR3 is also encoded by other nucleotide sequences in the sample. The chain links TRBV27 to TRBJ2-2, with 7 bases that match TRBD2. CDR3 length: 18 residues. CDR1 MNHEY and CDR2 SMNVEV come from the germline V gene (reference sequence). In DNA form, the CDR3 reads TGTGCCAGCAGTCTCTCGGGGCTAGCGGACTTAAACACCGGGGAACTGTTTTTT. Translated, it gives CASSLSGLADLNTGELFF.

As for this clone: Given a far larger clone just one base away, this is likely a sequencing read error. Other DNA sequences in this specimen translate into the identical CDR3. The V call is TRBV5-1, the J call TRBJ2-6; TRBD1 aligns across 9 bases. Germline V CDR1 and CDR2: SGHRS, YFSETQ. The trim removed 8 bases at V and 3 bases at J, leaving 15 bases unmatched. The CDR3 has 18 residues. The CDR3 loop is CASSLGTGSSGGANVLTF. The CDR3 DNA follows: TGCGCCAGTAGCCTAGGGACAGGGAGTTCCGGTGGGGCCAACGTCCTGACTTTC.

CDR3 amino acids: CASSFQSYEQYF. The CDR3, as DNA: TGTGCCAGCAGTTTCCAGTCCTACGAGCAGTACTTC. The chain employs TRBV2 and TRBJ2-7; D remains ambiguous. CDR3 length: 12 residues. CDR1 SNHLY and CDR2 FYNNEI come from the germline V gene. Trimming took 5 bases from V and 1 from J, leaving 6 bases between them.